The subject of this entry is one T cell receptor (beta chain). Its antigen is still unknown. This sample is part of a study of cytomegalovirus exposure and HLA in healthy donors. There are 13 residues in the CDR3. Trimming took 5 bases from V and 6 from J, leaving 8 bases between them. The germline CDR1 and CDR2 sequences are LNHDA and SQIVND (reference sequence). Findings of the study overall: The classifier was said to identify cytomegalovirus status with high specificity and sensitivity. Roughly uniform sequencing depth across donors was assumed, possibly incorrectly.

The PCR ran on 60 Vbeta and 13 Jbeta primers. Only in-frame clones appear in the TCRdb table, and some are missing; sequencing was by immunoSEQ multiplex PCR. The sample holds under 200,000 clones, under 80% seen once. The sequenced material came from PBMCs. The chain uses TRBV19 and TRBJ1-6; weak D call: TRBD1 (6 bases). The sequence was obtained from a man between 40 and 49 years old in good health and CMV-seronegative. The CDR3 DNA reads TGTGCCAGTAGTTGGACAGCTAATTCACCCCTCCACTTT. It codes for CASSWTANSPLHF. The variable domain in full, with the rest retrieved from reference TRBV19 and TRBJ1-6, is DGGITQSPKYLFRKEGQNVTLSCEQNLNHDAMYWYRQDPGQGLRLIYYSQIVNDFQKGDIAEGYSVSREKKESFPLTVTSAQKNPTAFYLCASSWTANSPLHFGNGTRLTVT.